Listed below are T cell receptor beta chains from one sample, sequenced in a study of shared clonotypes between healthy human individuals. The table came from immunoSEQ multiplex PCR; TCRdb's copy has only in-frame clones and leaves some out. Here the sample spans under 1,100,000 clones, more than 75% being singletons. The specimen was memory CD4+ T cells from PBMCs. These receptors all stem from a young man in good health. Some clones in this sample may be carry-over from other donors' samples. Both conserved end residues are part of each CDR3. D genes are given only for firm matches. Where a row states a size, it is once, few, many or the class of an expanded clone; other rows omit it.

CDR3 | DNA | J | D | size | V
CASSLGASGSADTQYF | TGTGCCAGCAGCTTAGGTGCTAGCGGGAGCGCAGATACGCAGTATTTT | TRBJ2-3 | TRBD2 | many | TRBV11-3
CASSPGTSEKHTQYF | TGTGCCAGTAGTCCGGGGACTAGCGAAAAACATACGCAGTATTTT | TRBJ2-3 | TRBD2 | few | TRBV19
CAWSPPFTKPGLRFFEQFF | TGTGCCTGGAGTCCCCCGTTTACGAAACCGGGACTGCGATTTTTTGAGCAGTTCTTC | TRBJ2-1 | . | . | TRBV30
CASSRPYGYTF | TGTGCCAGTAGCCGACCTTATGGCTACACCTTC | TRBJ1-2 | . | once | TRBV19
CASSKDSSGNTIYF | TGCGCCAGCAGCAAAGACAGTTCTGGAAACACCATATATTTT | TRBJ1-3 | . | . | TRBV5-1
CASSPHDRGPFQPQHF | TGTGCCAGTAGTCCCCACGACAGGGGGCCCTTCCAGCCCCAGCATTTT | TRBJ1-5 | TRBD1 | many | TRBV19
CASSLDPGQANQPQHF | TGTGCCAGCAGCTTAGACCCCGGACAGGCCAATCAGCCCCAGCATTTT | TRBJ1-5 | TRBD1 | . | TRBV11-2
CASSLEGRRYEQYF | TGTGCCAGCAGCTTAGAGGGACGGAGATACGAGCAGTACTTC | TRBJ2-7 | . | . | TRBV7-2
CAISESLRGTTEAFF | TGTGCCATCAGTGAGTCGTTGAGGGGGACTACTGAAGCTTTCTTT | TRBJ1-1 | . | . | TRBV10-3
CASSPQGVAGANVLTF | TGTGCCAGCTCACCCCAGGGGGTCGCTGGGGCCAACGTCCTGACTTTC | TRBJ2-6 | TRBD1 | . | TRBV18
CASSQDRVSYGYTF | TGTGCCAGCAGCCAAGATCGCGTCAGCTATGGCTACACCTTC | TRBJ1-2 | . | . | TRBV14